This TCR beta chain was retrieved from a study of cytomegalovirus exposure and HLA in healthy donors. Germline assignment: CDR1 SGHDT and CDR2 YYEEEE. CDR3 size: 12 residues. After removal of 4 bases from V and 5 bases from J, the junction contained 3 bases not matched to a gene. Repertoires were generated with immunoSEQ multiplex PCR, while TCRdb's copy carries only in-frame clones and drops some. The sample contains about 220,000 clones, 65% to 85% of which appear only once. The sequenced sample consisted of PBMCs. This sequence was found in a woman in her 30s in good health and CMV-seropositive. The genes are TRBV5-6 and TRBJ2-7; 7 bases align to TRBD1. This CDR3 reads CASSPGQNEQYF. CDR3 bases: TGTGCCAGCAGCCCGGGACAGAACGAGCAGTACTTC.